This entry concerns a single T cell receptor beta chain. Its antigen remains undetermined. The sample holds no much larger clone one base away, and base qualities are not on file. The library was built by means of 5' RACE. Sequenced on an Illumina HiSeq 2000. A universal primer binding site was added through template switching, and the final cDNA carried a unique molecular identifier so that TCR cDNA molecules could be counted accurately. Specific primers in the conserved constant-segment region were used to synthesize first-strand cDNA for the TCR alpha and beta chains. Each cDNA library was double barcoded, with a SMART-Mk sample barcode plus Illumina barcodes, to control for contamination. TruSeq adapter sequences, together with Illumina sample barcodes, were added in two successive PCR steps. Sequencing of the TCR alpha and beta cDNA libraries was done on the Illumina HiSeq platform using custom primers. In the original analysis: MiGEC processed the raw reads to extract unique molecular identifiers, while MiXCR was used to determine the CDR3 positions. For each individual, recombination models were inferred using an EM algorithm with the repgenHMM and IGoR tools. The analysis of shared clonotypes was done with the tcR package in R, with sharing normalized by the product of cloneset sizes. To study raw recombination without the effects of thymic and clonal selection, out-of-frame nonproductive sequences were analyzed. The public reads were reanalyzed by TCRdb: fastp trimming at Q25, MiXCR alignment, in-frame beta chains only. CDR3 protein duplicates are merged, each entry listing the most common genes and DNA. The V and J calls were not made by the authors but by TCRdb's processing. The sample data list about 530,000 distinct CDR3 sequences, and roughly 15% of these were observed just once. Of the sample, nearly 0.45% is held by the ten largest clones.

V and J lose 3 bases and 2 bases, and a span of 14 bases separates them. Via the germline V gene (reference sequence), CDR1 is DFQATT and CDR2 SNEGSKA. The CDR3 goes from the cysteine to the phenylalanine over 14 residues. The read is trimmed to its CDR3 DNA, 42 bases read in frame from base 1. Every donor was a healthy Caucasian. The twin cohort comprised three pairs of female monozygotic twins, all aged roughly 18 to 30 years. Positive isolation kits from Invitrogen were used to isolate the CD4+ and CD8+ T cell populations. This sample is part of a study of identical twins (TCRdb year 2016). At the level of the whole study: TCR alpha and beta repertoires from monozygotic twins, unrelated adults of various ages and cord blood were deep-sequenced to test whether fetal clonotypes persist. To rule out contamination, the twin experiments were replicated at different times with different library preparation protocols. Broad study findings and their caveats: A weaker excess of twin sharing was found in beta out-of-frame sequences because the signal-to-noise ratio was lowered by fewer shared sequences. Compared with coincidental sharing between unrelated individuals, out-of-frame TCR alpha sequences shared between twins showed an excess of sequences with low generation probability. Zero-insertion analyses could be partly confounded by invariant T cells such as MAIT and iNKT, though diverse VJ usage argued against such confounding for most clonotypes. Out-of-frame TCR alpha sharing in monozygotic twins was systematically underestimated by recombination models, whereas sharing between unrelated individuals was in agreement with the recombination models. Abundant cord blood beta clonotypes had fewer insertions, young adult naive repertoires showed a similar but weaker trend, and memory repertoires showed no such trend. Because the same donors could not be followed over many years, the conclusions depended on cross-sectional statistical analysis.

The same data also contributed to another study, on yellow fever vaccine responses in identical twins. As that second study puts it: According to the authors, in identical twins the way T cells responded to vaccination appeared partly convergent and partly personalized. Focusing on identical twins, the study followed the T cell clones that responded to the vaccine, and did so with precision.

The sequence links TRBV20-1 to TRBJ2-7; no confident D gene assignment can be made. This clonotype was sampled from a woman aged 18-29 years in good health. The sample comprised CD4+ T cells sorted from blood. Here the CDR3 is given as CSARAPDSTYEQYF. The DNA sequence follows: TGCAGTGCTAGGGCTCCCGATAGTACCTACGAGCAGTACTTC.